The following is a T cell receptor beta chain sequence with its context. Followed longitudinally, the Seattle patients had been enrolled during active infection. The data belong to a study of blood T cell repertoires in COVID-19. The overall study: PBMCs, B-cell-depleted T cells, or T cells were the source of the cDNA or gDNA that made up the material.

Per the authors' pipeline: Estimation of nucleated cell counts relied on the amplification of reference gene primers. Sequenced by immunoSEQ multiplex PCR; TCRdb stores in-frame clones only, minus some. V, J and clone size are taken as reported in that table, and D and trimming were inferred from the DNA itself. The sample includes around 310,000 clones, nearly 90% of them seen just once. V was trimmed by 6 bases and J by 6 bases, leaving 15 bases between them. Looked up from germline, CDR1 is MNHEY and CDR2 is SVGAGI. This CDR3 region has 14 residues. The sample comprised peripheral blood. This sequence originates from a middle-aged woman with COVID-19, enrolled during active disease. The chain couples TRBV6-5 to TRBJ2-1; TRBD1 might be the D (6 bases). The CDR3 nucleotides read TGTGCCAGCAGGATGGGGCAGGGGACCAATGAGCAGTTCTTC. Its translation is CASRMGQGTNEQFF.